This T cell receptor beta chain emerged from a study of cytomegalovirus exposure and HLA in healthy donors. This CDR3 is 13 amino acids long. Germline CDR1 is MGHDK and CDR2 is SYGVNS. Trimming left V 3 bases short and J 4 bases short, with 10 bases between. There are a few counts of this clone. Its specificity is not known. The PCR made use of 60 Vbeta and 13 Jbeta primers. Under the authors' procedure: In a later analysis, 79 million or so unique TCR beta chains included roughly 11 million shared by two or more donors. The data were produced by immunoSEQ multiplex PCR, yet TCRdb's version contains in-frame clones alone and is incomplete. Clonal size and the V and J genes are those of that table, whereas D and trimming came from the DNA. This table has some 160,000 clones, around 80% appearing once. Study-wide results and caveats: Judged likely to be a sequencing artifact was a cluster of highly shared sequence variants.

The sequenced material came from PBMCs. This TCR was recovered from a middle-aged man in good health and CMV-seronegative. The V call is TRBV25-1, the J call TRBJ2-7; perhaps TRBD1 as D (5 bases). In nucleotides, the CDR3 is TGTGCCAGCAGTGATCCAGGGTTTTACGAGCAGTACTTC. This codes for CASSDPGFYEQYF.